Described below is a single TCR beta chain sequence and its context. As yet, its antigen is unknown. This specimen includes other DNA sequences encoding the same CDR3. This specimen comes from a study of cytomegalovirus exposure and HLA in healthy donors. The PCR employed 60 Vbeta primers together with 13 Jbeta primers. The protocol was immunoSEQ multiplex PCR, while the TCRdb copy is restricted to in-frame clones and leaves out a portion. The sample records 150,000 to 200,000 clones, roughly 80% being singletons. The germline V gene has CDR1 ENHRY and CDR2 SYGVKD. With 4 bases removed from V and 5 bases from J, the gap between germline ends came to 8 bases. This CDR3 region has 12 residues. General study points: Exclusion as indistinguishable affected some V segments, including TRBV6-2 and TRBV6-3. Later work associated over 15,000 TCR beta sequences with HLA alleles at 0.05 false discovery rate. Follow-up analysis seemed to connect common viral pathogens with several of the most significant clusters identified. Most likely, a cluster of highly shared sequence variants arose as a sequencing artifact.

The V gene is TRBV10-3, the J gene TRBJ1-2; the D gene is possibly TRBD1 (6 bases). Sequences were obtained from PBMCs. The TCR comes from a female donor in good health and CMV-seronegative. The DNA for the CDR3 is TGTGCCATCAGTGGAACAGGGTATGGCTACACCTTC. This translates into CAISGTGYGYTF.